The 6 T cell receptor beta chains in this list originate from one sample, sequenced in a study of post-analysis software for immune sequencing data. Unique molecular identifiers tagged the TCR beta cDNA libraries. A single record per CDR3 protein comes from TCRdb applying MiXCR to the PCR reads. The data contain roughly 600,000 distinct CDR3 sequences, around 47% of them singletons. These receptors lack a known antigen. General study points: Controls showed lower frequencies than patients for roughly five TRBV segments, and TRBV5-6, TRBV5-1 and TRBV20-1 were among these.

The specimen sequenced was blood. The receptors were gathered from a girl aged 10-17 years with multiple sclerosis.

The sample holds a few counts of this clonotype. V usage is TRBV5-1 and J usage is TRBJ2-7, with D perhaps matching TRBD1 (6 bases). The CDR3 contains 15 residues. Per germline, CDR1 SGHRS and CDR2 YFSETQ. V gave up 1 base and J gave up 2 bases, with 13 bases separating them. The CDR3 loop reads CASSLSGVATYEQYF. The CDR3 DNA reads TGCGCCAGCAGCTTGTCAGGGGTGGCAACCTACGAGCAGTACTTC.

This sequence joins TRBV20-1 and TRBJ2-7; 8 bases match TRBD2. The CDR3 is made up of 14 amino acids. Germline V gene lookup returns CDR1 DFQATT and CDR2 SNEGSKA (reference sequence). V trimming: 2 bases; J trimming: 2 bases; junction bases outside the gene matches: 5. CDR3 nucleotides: TGCAGTGCTAGACGCGGAGCGGGGGCCTACGAGCAGTACTTC. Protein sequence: CSARRGAGAYEQYF.

CDR3 sequence: CASSGLTATNYGYTF. DNA for the CDR3: TGTGCCAGCAGCGGCTTGACAGCCACTAACTATGGCTACACCTTC. The chain is built from TRBV9 and TRBJ1-2, with a possible D match to TRBD1 (5 bases). The CDR3 runs 15 residues. Germline CDR1 and CDR2: SGDLS and YYNGEE. The germline V and J ends were trimmed by 3 bases and 0 bases, with 12 bases remaining between them.

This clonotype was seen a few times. The CDR3 region is CASSSTDSYGYTF. DNA of the CDR3: TGTGCCAGCAGTTCCACAGACAGCTATGGCTACACCTTC. The chain recombines TRBV12-3 or TRBV12-4 with TRBJ1-2; TRBD1 is a possible D gene (5 bases). V was trimmed by 4 bases and J by 4 bases, leaving 10 bases between them. This CDR3 has 13 amino acids.

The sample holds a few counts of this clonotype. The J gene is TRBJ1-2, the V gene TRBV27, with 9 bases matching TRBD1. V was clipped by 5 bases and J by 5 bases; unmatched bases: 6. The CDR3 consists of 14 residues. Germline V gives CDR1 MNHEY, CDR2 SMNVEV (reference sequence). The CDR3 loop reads CASSPRDRVYGYTF. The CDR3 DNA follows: TGTGCCAGCAGTCCCCGGGACAGGGTTTATGGCTACACCTTC.

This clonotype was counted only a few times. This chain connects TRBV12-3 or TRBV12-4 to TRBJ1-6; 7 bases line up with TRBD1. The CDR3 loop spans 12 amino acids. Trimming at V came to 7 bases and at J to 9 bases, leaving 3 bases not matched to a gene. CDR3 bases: TGTGCCAGCAAGGGGGCAAGTTCACCCCTCCACTTT. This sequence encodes CASKGASSPLHF.